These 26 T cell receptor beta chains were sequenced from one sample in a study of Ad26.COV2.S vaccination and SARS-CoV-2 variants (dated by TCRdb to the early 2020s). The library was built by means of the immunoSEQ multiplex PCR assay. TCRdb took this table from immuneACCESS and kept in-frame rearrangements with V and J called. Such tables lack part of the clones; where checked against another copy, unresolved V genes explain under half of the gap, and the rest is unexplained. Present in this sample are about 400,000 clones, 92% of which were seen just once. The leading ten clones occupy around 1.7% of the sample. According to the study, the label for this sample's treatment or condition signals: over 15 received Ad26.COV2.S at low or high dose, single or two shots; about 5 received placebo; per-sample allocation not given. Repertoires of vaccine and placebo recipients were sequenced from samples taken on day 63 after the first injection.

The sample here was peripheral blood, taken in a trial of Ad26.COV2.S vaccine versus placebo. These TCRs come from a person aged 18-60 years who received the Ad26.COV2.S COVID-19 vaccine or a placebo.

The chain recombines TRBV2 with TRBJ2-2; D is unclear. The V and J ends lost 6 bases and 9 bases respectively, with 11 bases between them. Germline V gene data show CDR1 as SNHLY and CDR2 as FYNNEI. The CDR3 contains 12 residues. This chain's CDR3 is CASRPGNRELFF. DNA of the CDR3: TGTGCCAGCAGACCCGGTAACCGGGAGCTGTTTTTT.

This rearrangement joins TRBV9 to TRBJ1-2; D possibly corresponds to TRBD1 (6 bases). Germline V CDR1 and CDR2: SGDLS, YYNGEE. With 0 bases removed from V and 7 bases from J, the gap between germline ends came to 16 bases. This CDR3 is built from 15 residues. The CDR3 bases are TGTGCCAGCAGCGTAGCTGGAGGGGGAATCCCTGGCTACACCTTC. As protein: CASSVAGGGIPGYTF.

The DNA for the CDR3 is TGTGCCAGCAGCAACCAGGGGGGGGCCGGCGGGGAGCTGTTTTTT. Encoded protein: CASSNQGGAGGELFF. This sequence joins TRBV2 and TRBJ2-2; D could derive from TRBD1 or TRBD2 (7 bases each). Germline lookup yields CDR1 SNHLY and CDR2 FYNNEI. V lost 6 bases and J 7 bases, leaving 18 bases between the germline ends. This CDR3 spans 15 amino acids.

The CDR3 sequence is CATSREFARAVYEQYF. The CDR3 nucleotides read TGTGCCACCAGCAGAGAGTTCGCGCGGGCGGTCTACGAGCAGTACTTC. The J gene is TRBJ2-7, the V gene TRBV15; possibly TRBD2 for D (5 bases). The CDR3 consists of 16 residues. V lost 0 bases and J lost 3, with 15 bases in between. CDR1 is LNHNV, CDR2 YYDKDF, per germline (reference sequence).

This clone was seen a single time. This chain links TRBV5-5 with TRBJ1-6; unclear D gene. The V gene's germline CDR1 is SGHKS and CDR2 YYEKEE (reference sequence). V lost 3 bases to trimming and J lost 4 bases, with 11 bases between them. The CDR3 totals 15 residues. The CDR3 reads CASSYPGSYNSPLHF. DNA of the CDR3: TGTGCCAGCAGCTATCCGGGGTCATATAATTCACCCCTCCACTTT. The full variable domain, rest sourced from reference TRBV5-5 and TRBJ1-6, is DAGVTQSPTHLIKTRGQQVTLRCSPISGHKSVSWYQQVLGQGPQFIFQYYEKEERGRGNFPDRFSARQFPNYSSELNVNALLLGDSALYLCASSYPGSYNSPLHFGNGTRLTVT.

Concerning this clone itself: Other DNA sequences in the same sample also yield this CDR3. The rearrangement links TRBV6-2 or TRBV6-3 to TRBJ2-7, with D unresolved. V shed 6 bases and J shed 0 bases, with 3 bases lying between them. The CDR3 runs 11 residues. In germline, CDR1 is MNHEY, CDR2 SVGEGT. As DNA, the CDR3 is TGTGCCAGCAGCCCCTCCTACGAGCAGTACTTC. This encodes CASSPSYEQYF.

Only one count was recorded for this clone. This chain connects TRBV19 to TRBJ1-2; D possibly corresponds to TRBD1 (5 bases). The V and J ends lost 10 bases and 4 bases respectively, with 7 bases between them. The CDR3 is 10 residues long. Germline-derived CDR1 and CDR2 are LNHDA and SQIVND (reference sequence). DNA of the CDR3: TGTGCCACAGGGAGCTATGGCTACACCTTC. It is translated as CATGSYGYTF. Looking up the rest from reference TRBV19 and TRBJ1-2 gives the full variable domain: DGGITQSPKYLFRKEGQNVTLSCEQNLNHDAMYWYRQDPGQGLRLIYYSQIVNDFQKGDIAEGYSVSREKKESFPLTVTSAQKNPTAFYLCATGSYGYTFGSGTRLTVV.

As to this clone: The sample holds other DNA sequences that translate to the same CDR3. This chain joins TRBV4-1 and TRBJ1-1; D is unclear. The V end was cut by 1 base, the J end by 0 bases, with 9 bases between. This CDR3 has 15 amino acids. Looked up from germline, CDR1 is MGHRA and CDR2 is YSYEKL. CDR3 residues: CASSQVPGMNTEAFF. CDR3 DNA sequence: TGCGCCAGCAGCCAAGTCCCCGGAATGAACACTGAAGCTTTCTTT.

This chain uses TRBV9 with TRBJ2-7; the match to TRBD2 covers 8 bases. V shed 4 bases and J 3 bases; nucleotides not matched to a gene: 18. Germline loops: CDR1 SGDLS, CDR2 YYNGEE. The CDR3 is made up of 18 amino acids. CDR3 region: CASSPVGGGTHSYYEQYF. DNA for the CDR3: TGTGCCAGCAGCCCGGTCGGGGGGGGGACACACAGCTACTACGAGCAGTACTTC.

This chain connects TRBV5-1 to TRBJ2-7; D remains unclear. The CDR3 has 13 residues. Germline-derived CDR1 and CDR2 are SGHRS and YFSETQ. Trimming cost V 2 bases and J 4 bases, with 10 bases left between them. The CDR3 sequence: CASSFQEKYEQYF. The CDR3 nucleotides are TGCGCCAGCAGCTTCCAGGAGAAATACGAGCAGTACTTC.

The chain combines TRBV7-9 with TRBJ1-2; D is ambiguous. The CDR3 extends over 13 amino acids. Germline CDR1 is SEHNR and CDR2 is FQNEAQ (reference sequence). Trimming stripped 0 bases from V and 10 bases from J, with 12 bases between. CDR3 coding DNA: TGTGCCAGCAGCTTAGCGACCTTGATTGACTACACCTTC. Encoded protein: CASSLATLIDYTF.

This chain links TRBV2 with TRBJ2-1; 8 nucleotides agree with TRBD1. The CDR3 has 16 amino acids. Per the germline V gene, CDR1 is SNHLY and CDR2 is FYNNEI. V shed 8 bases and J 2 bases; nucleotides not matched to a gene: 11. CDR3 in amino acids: CASLKGQGAPYNEQFF. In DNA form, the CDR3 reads TGTGCCAGCCTTAAAGGGCAGGGGGCCCCCTACAATGAGCAGTTCTTC.

The chain's CDR3 is CASSKDPGHGYEQYF. In nucleotides, the CDR3 is TGTGCCAGCAGTAAGGATCCGGGACACGGATACGAGCAGTACTTC. The chain carries TRBV11-2 and TRBJ2-7; tentative D call: TRBD1 (6 bases). CDR1 is SGHAT, CDR2 FQNNGV, per germline. V lost 6 bases and J 4 bases, leaving 19 bases between the germline ends. The CDR3 runs 15 residues.

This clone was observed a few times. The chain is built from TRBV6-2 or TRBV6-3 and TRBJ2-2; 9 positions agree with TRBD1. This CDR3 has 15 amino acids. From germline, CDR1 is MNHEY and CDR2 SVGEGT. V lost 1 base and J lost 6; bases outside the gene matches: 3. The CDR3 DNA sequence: TGTGCCAGCAGTTACTTACAGGGGGCGTCCGGGGAGCTGTTTTTT. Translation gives CASSYLQGASGELFF.

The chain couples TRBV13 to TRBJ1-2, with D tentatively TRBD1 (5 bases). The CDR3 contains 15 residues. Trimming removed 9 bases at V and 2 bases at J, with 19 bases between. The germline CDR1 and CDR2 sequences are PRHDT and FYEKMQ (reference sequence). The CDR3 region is CARVRGSTANYGYTF. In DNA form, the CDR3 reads TGTGCCAGGGTTAGGGGCTCAACTGCGAACTATGGCTACACCTTC.

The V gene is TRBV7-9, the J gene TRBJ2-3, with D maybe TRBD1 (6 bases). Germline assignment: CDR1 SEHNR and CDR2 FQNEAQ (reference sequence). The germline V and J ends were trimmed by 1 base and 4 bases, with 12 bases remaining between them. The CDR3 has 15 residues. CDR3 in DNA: TGTGCCAGCAGCTTAGGTATACAGGGTCCAGATACGCAGTATTTT. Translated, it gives CASSLGIQGPDTQYF.

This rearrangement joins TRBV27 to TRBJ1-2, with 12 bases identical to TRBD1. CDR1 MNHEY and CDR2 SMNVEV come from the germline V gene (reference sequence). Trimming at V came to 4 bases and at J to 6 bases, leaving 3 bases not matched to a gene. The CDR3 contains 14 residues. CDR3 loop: CASSSGTGGDGYTF. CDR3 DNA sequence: TGTGCCAGCAGTTCCGGGACAGGGGGCGATGGCTACACCTTC.

The CDR3, as DNA: TGTGCCAGCAGTTCACCCCGCCAGGGCTATGAGCAGTTCTTC. Translating it yields CASSSPRQGYEQFF. This chain joins TRBV27 and TRBJ2-1; D perhaps matches TRBD1 (5 bases). CDR3 size: 14 residues. Germline V CDR1 and CDR2: MNHEY, SMNVEV (reference sequence). V shed 4 bases and J shed 8 bases, with 15 bases lying between them.

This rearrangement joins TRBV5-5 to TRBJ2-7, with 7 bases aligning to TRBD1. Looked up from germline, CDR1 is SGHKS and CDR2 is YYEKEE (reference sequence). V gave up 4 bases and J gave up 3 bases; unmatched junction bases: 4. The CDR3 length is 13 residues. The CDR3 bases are TGTGCCAGCAGCCGGGGACAGAGCTACGAGCAGTACTTC. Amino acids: CASSRGQSYEQYF.

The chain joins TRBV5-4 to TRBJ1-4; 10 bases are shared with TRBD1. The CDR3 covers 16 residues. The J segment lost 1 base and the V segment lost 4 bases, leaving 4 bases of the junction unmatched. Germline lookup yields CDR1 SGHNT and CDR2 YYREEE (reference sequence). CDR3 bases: TGTGCCAGCAGCAGATGGACAGGGGGAACTAATGAAAAACTGTTTTTT. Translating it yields CASSRWTGGTNEKLFF.

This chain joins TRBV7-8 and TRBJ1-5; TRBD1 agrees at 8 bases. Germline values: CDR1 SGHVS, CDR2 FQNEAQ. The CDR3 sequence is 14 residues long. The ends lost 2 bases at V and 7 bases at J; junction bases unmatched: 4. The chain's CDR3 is CASSLLQGDQPQHF. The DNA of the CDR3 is TGTGCCAGCAGCTTACTACAGGGGGACCAGCCCCAGCATTTT.

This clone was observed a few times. The CDR3 bases are TGTGCCAGCAGCTTAGCGGGGGGGCGAGGCACTGAAGCTTTCTTT. Translating it yields CASSLAGGRGTEAFF. The chain uses TRBV13 and TRBJ1-1, with D possibly being TRBD1 (6 bases). V was pared by 1 base and J by 4 bases, with 13 bases between. CDR1 and CDR2 (germline): PRHDT, FYEKMQ (reference sequence). The length of the CDR3 is 15 residues.

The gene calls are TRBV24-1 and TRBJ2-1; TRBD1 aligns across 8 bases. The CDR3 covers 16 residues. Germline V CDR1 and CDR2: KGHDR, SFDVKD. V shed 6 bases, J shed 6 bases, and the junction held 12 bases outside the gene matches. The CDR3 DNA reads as TGTGCCACCAGTCCCTCGGGGGACAGGTTTTCCAATGAGCAGTTCTTC. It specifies CATSPSGDRFSNEQFF.

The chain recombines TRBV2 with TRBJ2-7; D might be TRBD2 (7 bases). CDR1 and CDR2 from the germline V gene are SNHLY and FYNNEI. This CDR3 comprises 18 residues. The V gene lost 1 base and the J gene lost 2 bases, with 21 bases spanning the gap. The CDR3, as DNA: TGTGCCAGCAGTGAAGAACTAACGGGGGGCCAGTCCACCTACGAGCAGTACTTC. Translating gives CASSEELTGGQSTYEQYF. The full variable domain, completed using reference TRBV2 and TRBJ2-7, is EPEVTQTPSHQVTQMGQEVILRCVPISNHLYFYWYRQILGQKVEFLVSFYNNEISEKSEIFDDQFSVERPDGSNFTLKIRSTKLEDSAMYFCASSEELTGGQSTYEQYFGPGTRLTVT.

The CDR3, as DNA: TGCGCCAGCAGCCTCCAGACAGAATCCTACGAGCAGTACTTC. The encoded protein is CASSLQTESYEQYF. J is TRBJ2-7 and V is TRBV4-1, with D perhaps TRBD1 (5 bases). Trimming stripped 4 bases from V and 1 base from J, with 11 bases between. The CDR3 covers 14 residues. CDR1 is MGHRA and CDR2 is YSYEKL in the germline V gene.

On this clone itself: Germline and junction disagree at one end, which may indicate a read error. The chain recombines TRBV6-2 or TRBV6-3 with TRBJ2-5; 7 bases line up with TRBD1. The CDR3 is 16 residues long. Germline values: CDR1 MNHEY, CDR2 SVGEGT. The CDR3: CASSYRDRDPQEAQYF. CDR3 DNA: TGTGCCAGCAGTTACCGAGACAGGGACCCCCAAGAGGCCCAGTACTTC.